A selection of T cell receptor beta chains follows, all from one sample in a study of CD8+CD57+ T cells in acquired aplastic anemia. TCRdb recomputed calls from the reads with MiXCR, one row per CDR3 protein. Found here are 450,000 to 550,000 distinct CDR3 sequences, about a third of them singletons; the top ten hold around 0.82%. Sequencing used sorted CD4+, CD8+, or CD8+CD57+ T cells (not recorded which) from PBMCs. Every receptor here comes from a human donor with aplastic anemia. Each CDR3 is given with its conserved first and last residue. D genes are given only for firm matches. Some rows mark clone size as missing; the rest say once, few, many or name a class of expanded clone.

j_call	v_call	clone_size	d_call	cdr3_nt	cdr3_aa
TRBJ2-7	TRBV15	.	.	TGTGCCACCAGCAGAGATCTGGGGAGCTCCTACGAGCAGTACTTC	CATSRDLGSSYEQYF
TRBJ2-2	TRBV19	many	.	TGTGCCAGTAGTATCTTCGGGCAAGGGGCGCTGTTTTTT	CASSIFGQGALFF
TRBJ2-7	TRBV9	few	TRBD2	TGTGCCAGCAGCGTAGGGGTGGGGACTAGCGGGCCCTACGAGCAGTACTTC	CASSVGVGTSGPYEQYF
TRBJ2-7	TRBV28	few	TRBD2	TGTGCCAGCAGTTTAGGTGGAGCGGGAGGGTTTGGCGAGCAGTACTTC	CASSLGGAGGFGEQYF
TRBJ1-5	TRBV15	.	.	TGTGCCACCAGCAGTGCTTCCCCCGACCAGCCCCAGCATTTT	CATSSASPDQPQHF
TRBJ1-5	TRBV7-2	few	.	TGTGCCATCAGCTCCGACAGCAATCAGCCCCAGCATTTT	CAISSDSNQPQHF
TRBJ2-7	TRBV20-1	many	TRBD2	TGCAGTGCTAGAGGTCAACTAGCGGGGACAAACCTGAACCGCCAGTACTTC	CSARGQLAGTNLNRQYF
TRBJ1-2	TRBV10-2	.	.	TGCGCCTGCAAGGCAAGTGGAGACTATGGCTACACCTTC	CACKASGDYGYTF
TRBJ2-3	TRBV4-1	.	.	TGCGCCAGCAGCCAAGATCCTACAGGGAGGTATACGCAGTATTTT	CASSQDPTGRYTQYF
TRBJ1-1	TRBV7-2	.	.	TGTGCCTGCAGCTTAGTTGAGGGGTCCGACAGAGCTTTCTTT	CACSLVEGSDRAFF
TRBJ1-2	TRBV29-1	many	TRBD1	TGCAGCGTTGCAGTCTCTAGTCGGACAGGACAAGGCTACTATGGCTACACCTTC	CSVAVSSRTGQGYYGYTF
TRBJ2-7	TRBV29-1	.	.	TGCAGCGTCCGTCGAGGCCCGGGGACGTCCTACGAGCAGTACTTC	CSVRRGPGTSYEQYF
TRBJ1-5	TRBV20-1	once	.	TGCAGTGCCCATGGAGAGGAGCAGCATTTT	CSAHGEEQHF
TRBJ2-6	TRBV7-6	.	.	TGTGCCAGCAGCTTAGAAAGAACAGGGAGCTCTGGGGCCAACGTCCTGACTTTC	CASSLERTGSSGANVLTF
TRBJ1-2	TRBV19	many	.	TGTGCCAGTAAACCCGGCCTCTCCGAAATTGGCTACACCTTC	CASKPGLSEIGYTF